The sequence of this T cell receptor (beta chain) was determined in a study of T cell responses to AZD1222 COVID-19 vaccine. The data were produced by immunoSEQ multiplex PCR, yet TCRdb's version contains in-frame clones alone and is incomplete. Counted here are roughly 130,000 clones, approximately 86% occurring once; the ten biggest clones make up 1.5%. Germline-derived CDR1 and CDR2 are SGDLS and YYNGEE. The V gene lost 0 bases and the J gene lost 5 bases, with 8 bases spanning the gap. The CDR3 contains 13 residues. Study results and limitations: Targeting of unmutated variant regions was reportedly seen in nearly half of spike-specific TCRs. Elevations in Spike-specific TCR breadth and depth followed administration of two AZD1222 doses. Possibly, clonal diversity was underestimated; donors were largely white British and included more females.

Details on this clone: The target antigen is unknown.

The material was peripheral blood, obtained on day 0 of AZD1222 vaccination. This rearrangement joins TRBV9 to TRBJ1-2; D remains ambiguous. This TCR derives from an adult in good health. The DNA for the CDR3 is TGTGCCAGCAGCGTAGATCCCGGGTATGGCTACACCTTC. Its translation: CASSVDPGYGYTF.